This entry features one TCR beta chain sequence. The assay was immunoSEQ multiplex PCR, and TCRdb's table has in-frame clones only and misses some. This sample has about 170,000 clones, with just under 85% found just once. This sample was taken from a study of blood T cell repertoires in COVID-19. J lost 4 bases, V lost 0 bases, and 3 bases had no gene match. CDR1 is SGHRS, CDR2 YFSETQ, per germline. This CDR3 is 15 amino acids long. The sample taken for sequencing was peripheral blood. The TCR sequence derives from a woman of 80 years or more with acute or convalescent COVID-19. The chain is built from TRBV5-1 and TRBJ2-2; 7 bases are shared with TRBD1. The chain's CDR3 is CASSLDAGGTGELFF. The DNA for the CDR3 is TGCGCCAGCAGCTTGGATGCAGGGGGCACCGGGGAGCTGTTTTTT.